This record concerns one T cell receptor beta chain sequence. The antigen this receptor binds is unknown. No per-base quality is available; no much larger clone lies one base away. The immunoSEQ assay was applied to genomic DNA for TCRB CDR3 sequencing. For the original study's pipeline: The analyses included only productive TCRB rearrangements. Clonality was expressed as a Shannon entropy-based productive clonality index, with each clone defined by a unique TCRB CDR3 sequence. The template counts of each clone relative to the total templates per sample were used to calculate repertoire overlap between two samples. Flow cytometry-measured V-gene usage correlated with V-gene usage from TCRB sequencing, with a Spearman r of approximately 0.55. This immuneACCESS table, as held by TCRdb, lists in-frame sequences with V and J called but not all clones. Of the missing ones, under half trace to an unresolved V gene in checked studies; the others have no known cause. Clone size and V and J calls were adopted from that table, with D and trimming inferred from the DNA. The sample records almost 20,000 clones, approximately 87% of which are singletons. The leading ten clones occupy over 12% of the sample.

Healthy controls were more than 15 blood donors whose buffy coats were used, with a median age of around 56 years (range about 21-80) and around 60% female. On an AutoMACS, CD4+ and CD8+ cells were isolated via positive magnetic bead selection, and their purity was verified by flow cytometry. Peripheral blood mononuclear cells were obtained using density gradient separation with Ficoll-Paque PLUS. Using Nucleospin Tissue or Tissue XS kits, DNA was extracted from CD4-enriched, CD8-enriched or PBMC samples, with quantification by a Qubit 2.0 fluorometer. V and J are truncated by 5 bases and 4 bases respectively, leaving an intervening sequence of 11 bases. Based on the germline V gene, the CDR1 and CDR2 sequences are SGHTA and FQGTGA. From the cysteine through the phenylalanine, the CDR3 covers 13 amino acids. The kept DNA is CDR3 alone, 39 bases in frame from the first base. The sample is drawn from a study of somatic mutations in cytotoxic T cells in rheumatoid arthritis (dated by TCRdb to the late 2010s). Concerning the study at large: Some V beta antibody-stained T-cell populations were flow-sorted on a FACSAria II or Sony SH800 at nearly 100% purity, and sorted V beta1+ cells also underwent TCRB sequencing. Median age was essentially the same in the patient group and the control group. TCRB deep sequencing covered approximately 64 patients with rheumatoid arthritis along with 15 to 20 healthy controls. The study asked whether expanded CD8+ T-cell clones in newly diagnosed, untreated rheumatoid arthritis carry somatic mutations, and used TCRB deep sequencing to characterize clonality. The research as a whole found: In about an eighth of the 65 patients, more than 20% of CD8+ cells belonged to the largest CD8+ clone, while several identical CD8+ TCRB sequences were shared between blood and synovial fluid. The slight TRBV07 underrepresentation in patients was not adjusted for multiple comparisons. CD8+ T-cell clonality did not differ significantly between rheumatoid arthritis patients and age-matched healthy controls. It was unknown which antigens the expanded CD8+ clones targeted, and their absence from virus-specific databases did not exclude viral specificity. In patients, CD8+ clonality rose with age (Spearman r ~ 0.53), which was not the case in healthy controls.

The rearranged segments are TRBV7-3 and TRBJ1-2, with the D gene uncertain. Sequencing was performed on CD8+ T cells sorted from blood. The sequence was collected from a man aged 35 to 55 in good health. The CDR3 corresponds to CASSLSRVYGYTF. Here is the DNA: TGTGCCAGCAGCCTATCGAGGGTCTATGGCTACACCTTC.